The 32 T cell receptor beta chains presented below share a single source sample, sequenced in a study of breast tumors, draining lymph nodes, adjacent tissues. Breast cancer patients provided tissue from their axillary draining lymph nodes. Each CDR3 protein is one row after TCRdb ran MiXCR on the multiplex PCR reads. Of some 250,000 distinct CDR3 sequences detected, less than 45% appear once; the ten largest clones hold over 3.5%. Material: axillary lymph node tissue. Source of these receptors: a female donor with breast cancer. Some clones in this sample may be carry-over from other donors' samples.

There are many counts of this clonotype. The CDR3 here is CASSFGPPSTDTQYF. In DNA, the CDR3 is TGTGCCAGCAGCTTCGGCCCTCCTAGCACAGATACGCAGTATTTT. This rearrangement joins TRBV7-2 to TRBJ2-3; D is unresolved. V gave up 3 bases and J gave up 0 bases, with 10 bases separating them. Germline V gene sequence: CDR1 SGHTA, CDR2 FQGNSA. The CDR3 is made up of 15 amino acids.

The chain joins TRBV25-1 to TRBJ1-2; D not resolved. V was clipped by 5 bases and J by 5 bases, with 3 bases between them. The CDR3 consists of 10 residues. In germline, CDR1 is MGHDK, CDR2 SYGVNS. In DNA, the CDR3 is TGTGCCAGCAGTCAGTATGGCTACACCTTC. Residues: CASSQYGYTF.

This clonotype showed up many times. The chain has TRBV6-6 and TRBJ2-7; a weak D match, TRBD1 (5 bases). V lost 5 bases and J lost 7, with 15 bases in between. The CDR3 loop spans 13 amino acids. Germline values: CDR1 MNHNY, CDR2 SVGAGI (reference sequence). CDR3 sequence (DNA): TGTGCCAGCAGTCCCACAGGTAATCGAGAGCAGTACTTC. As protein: CASSPTGNREQYF.

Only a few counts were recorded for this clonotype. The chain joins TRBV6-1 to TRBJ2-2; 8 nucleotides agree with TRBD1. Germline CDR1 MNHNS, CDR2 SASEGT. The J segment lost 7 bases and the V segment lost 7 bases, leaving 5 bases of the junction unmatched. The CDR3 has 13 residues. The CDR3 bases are TGTGCCAGCATTGACAGGGGTATCGGGGAGCTGTTTTTT. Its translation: CASIDRGIGELFF.

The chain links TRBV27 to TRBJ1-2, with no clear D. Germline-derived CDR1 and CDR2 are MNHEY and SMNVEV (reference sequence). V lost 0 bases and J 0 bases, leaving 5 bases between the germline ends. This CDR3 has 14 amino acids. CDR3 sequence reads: CASSLSHSNYGYTF. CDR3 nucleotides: TGTGCCAGCAGTTTATCGCACTCTAACTATGGCTACACCTTC.

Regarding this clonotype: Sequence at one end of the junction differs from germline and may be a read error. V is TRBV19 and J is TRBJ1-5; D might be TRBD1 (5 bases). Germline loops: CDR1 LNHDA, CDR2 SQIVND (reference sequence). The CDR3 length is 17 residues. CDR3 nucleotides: TGTGCCAGCAGTATGGCTAGGGTCCAGGGTGGGAATCAGCCCCAGCATTTT. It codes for CASSMARVQGGNQPQHF.

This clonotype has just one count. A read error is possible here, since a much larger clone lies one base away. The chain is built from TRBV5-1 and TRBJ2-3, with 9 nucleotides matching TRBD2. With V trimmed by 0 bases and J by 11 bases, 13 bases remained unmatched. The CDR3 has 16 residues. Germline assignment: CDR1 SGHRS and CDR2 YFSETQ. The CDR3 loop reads CASSLVAGGPRAKQYF. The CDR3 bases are TGCGCCAGCAGCTTGGTGGCGGGGGGGCCCCGCGCTAAGCAGTATTTT.

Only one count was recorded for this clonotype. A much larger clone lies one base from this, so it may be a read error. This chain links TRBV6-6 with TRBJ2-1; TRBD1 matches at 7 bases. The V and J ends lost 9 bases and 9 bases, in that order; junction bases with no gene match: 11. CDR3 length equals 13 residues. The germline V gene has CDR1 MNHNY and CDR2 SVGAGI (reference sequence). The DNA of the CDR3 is TGTGCCAGTGGGGTTGGGACAGACACTGAGCAGTTCTTC. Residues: CASGVGTDTEQFF.

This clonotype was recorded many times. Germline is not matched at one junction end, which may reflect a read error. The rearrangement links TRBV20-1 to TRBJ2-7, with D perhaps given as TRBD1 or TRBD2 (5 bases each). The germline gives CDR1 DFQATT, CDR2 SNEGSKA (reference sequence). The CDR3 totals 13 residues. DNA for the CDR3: TGCAGTGCTAGTGCGCAGGGCGGGTACGAGCAGCACTTC. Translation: CSASAQGGYEQHF.

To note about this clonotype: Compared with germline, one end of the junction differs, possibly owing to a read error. Written as DNA, the CDR3 is TGCAGTGCTCCATCGGCGGGGGCGCAAGCGACCCAGTACTTC. It translates to CSAPSAGAQATQYF. V usage is TRBV20-1 and J usage is TRBJ2-5; a weak D match, TRBD2 (7 bases). The CDR3 is made up of 14 amino acids. Germline loops: CDR1 DFQATT, CDR2 SNEGSKA (reference sequence).

CDR3 amino acids: CSVAMEVTEAFF. CDR3 sequence (DNA): TGCAGCGTTGCGATGGAAGTTACTGAAGCTTTCTTT. The V and J genes are TRBV29-1 and TRBJ1-1, with unresolved D. The CDR3 contains 12 residues. Trimming took 4 bases from V and 5 from J, leaving 11 bases between them. In germline, CDR1 is SQVTM, CDR2 ANQGSEA.

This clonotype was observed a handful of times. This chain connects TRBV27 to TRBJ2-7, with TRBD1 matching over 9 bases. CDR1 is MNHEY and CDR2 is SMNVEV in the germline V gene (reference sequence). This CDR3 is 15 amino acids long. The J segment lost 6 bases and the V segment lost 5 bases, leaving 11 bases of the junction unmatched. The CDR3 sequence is CASSTHGTGLSEQYF. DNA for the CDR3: TGTGCCAGCAGTACCCACGGGACAGGGCTTTCCGAGCAGTACTTC.

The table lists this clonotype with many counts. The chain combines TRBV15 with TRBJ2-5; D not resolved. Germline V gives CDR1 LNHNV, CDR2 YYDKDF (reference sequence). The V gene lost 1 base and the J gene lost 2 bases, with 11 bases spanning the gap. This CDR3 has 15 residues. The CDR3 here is CATSRAGNGQETQYF. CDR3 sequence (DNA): TGTGCCACCAGCAGAGCTGGGAATGGGCAAGAGACCCAGTACTTC.

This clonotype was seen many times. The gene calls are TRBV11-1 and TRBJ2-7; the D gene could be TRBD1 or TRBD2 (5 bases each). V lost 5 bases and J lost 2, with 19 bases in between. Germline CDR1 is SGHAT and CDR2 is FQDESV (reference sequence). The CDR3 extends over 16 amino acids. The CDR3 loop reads CASSLGAASLTYEQYF. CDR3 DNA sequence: TGTGCCAGCAGCCTCGGGGCGGCGAGCCTTACCTACGAGCAGTACTTC.

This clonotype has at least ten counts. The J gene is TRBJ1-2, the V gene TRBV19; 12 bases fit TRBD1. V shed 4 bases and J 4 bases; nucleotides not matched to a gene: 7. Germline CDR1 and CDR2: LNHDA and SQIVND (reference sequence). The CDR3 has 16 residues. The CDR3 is CASSKPGQGAGYGYTF. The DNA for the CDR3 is TGTGCCAGTAGTAAGCCGGGACAGGGGGCAGGCTATGGCTACACCTTC.

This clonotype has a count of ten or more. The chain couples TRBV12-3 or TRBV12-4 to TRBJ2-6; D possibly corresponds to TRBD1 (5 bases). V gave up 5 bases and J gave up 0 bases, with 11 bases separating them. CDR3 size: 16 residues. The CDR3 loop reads CASSPTDSSGANVLTF. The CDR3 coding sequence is TGTGCCAGCAGTCCTACCGACAGCTCTGGGGCCAACGTCCTGACTTTC.

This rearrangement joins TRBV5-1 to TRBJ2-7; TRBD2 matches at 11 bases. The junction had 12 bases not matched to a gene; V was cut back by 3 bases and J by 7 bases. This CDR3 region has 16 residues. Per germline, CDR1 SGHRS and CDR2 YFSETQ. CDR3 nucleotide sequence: TGCGCCAGCAGCTCAGGGCTAGCGGGAGGCTTGAATGAGCAGTACTTC. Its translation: CASSSGLAGGLNEQYF.

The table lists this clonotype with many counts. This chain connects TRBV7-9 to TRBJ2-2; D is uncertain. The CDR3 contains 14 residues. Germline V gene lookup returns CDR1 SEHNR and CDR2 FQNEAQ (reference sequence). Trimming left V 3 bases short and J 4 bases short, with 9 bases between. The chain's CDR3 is CASSFIRSTGELFF. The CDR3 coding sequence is TGTGCCAGCAGCTTCATCCGATCCACCGGGGAGCTGTTTTTT.

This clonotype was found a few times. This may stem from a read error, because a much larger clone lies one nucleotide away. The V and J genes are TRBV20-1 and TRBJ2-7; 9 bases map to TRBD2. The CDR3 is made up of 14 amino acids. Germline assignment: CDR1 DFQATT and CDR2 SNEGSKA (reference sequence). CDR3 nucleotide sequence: TGCAGTGCTATCCAGCGGGGGGAATCCTCCGAGCAGTACTTC. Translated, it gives CSAIQRGESSEQYF.

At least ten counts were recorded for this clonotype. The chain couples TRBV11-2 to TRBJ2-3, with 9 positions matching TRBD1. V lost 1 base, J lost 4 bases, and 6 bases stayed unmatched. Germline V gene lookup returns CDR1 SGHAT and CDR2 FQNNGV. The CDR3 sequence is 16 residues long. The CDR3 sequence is CASSLGRTGEADTQYF. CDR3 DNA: TGTGCCAGCAGCTTAGGGCGGACAGGGGAAGCAGATACGCAGTATTTT.

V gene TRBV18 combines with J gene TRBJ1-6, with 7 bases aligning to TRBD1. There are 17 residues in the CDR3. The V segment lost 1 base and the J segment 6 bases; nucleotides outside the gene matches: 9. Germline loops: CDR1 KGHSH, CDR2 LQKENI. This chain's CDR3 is CASSPQAGQEINSPLHF. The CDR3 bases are TGTGCCAGCTCACCACAGGCTGGACAGGAGATTAATTCACCCCTCCACTTT.

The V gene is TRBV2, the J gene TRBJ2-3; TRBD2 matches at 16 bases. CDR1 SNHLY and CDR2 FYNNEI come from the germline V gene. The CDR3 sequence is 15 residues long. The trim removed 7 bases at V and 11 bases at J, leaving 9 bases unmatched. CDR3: CASKGTSGGASEQYF. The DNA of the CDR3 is TGTGCCAGCAAAGGGACTAGCGGGGGGGCCAGTGAGCAGTATTTT.

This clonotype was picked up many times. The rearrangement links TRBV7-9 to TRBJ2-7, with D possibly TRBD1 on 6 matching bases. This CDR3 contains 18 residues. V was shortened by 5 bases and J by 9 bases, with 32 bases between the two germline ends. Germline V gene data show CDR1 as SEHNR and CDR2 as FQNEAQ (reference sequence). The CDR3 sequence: CASSTDRDTLATTYGQYF. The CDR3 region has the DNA TGTGCCAGCAGCACAGACCGGGACACCTTGGCGACGACTTATGGGCAGTACTTC.

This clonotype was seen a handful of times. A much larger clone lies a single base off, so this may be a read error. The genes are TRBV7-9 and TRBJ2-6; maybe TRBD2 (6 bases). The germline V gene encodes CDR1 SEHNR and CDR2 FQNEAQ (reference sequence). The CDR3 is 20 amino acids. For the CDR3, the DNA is TGTGCCAGCAGCTCCGGCGTGGTCGGGGACTGGCACTCTCGGGCCAACGTCCTGACTTTC. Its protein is CASSSGVVGDWHSRANVLTF.

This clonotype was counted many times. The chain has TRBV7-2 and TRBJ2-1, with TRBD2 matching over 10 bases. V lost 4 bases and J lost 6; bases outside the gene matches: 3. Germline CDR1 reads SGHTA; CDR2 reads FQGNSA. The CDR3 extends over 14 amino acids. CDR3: CASSSGTSVNEQFF. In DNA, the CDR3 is TGTGCCAGCAGCTCAGGGACTAGCGTCAATGAGCAGTTCTTC.

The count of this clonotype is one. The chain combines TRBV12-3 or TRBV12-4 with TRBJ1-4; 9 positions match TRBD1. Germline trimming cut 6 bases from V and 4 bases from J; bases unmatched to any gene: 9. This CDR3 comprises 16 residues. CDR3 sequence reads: CASSPTGGLLNEKLFF. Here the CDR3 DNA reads TGTGCCAGCAGCCCTACAGGGGGCTTGCTTAATGAAAAACTGTTTTTT.

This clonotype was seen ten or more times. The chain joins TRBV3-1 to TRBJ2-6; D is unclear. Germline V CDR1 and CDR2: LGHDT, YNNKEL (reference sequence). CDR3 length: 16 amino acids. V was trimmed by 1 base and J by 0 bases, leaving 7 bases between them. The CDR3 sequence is CASSQGQLSGANVLTF. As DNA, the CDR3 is TGTGCCAGCAGCCAAGGGCAGCTCTCTGGGGCCAACGTCCTGACTTTC.

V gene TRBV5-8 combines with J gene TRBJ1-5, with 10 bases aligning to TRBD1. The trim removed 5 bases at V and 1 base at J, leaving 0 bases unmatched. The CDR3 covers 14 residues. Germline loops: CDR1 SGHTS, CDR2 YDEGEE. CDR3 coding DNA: TGTGCCAGCAGGACAGGGGGCAGCAATCAGCCCCAGCATTTT. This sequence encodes CASRTGGSNQPQHF.

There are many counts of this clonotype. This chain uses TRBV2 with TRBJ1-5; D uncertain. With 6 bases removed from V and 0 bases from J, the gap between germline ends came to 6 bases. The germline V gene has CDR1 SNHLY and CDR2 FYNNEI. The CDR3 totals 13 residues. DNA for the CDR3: TGTGCCAGCAGCCCCAGTAGCAATCAGCCCCAGCATTTT. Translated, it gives CASSPSSNQPQHF.

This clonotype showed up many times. This chain's CDR3 is CASSRDRVYGNTIYF. In DNA, the CDR3 is TGTGCCAGCAGCCGAGACAGGGTTTACGGAAACACCATATATTTT. V usage is TRBV12-3 or TRBV12-4 and J usage is TRBJ1-3; 7 bases fit TRBD1. This CDR3 spans 15 amino acids. Losses at the gene ends were 6 bases for V and 4 bases for J; bases not matched to a gene: 9.

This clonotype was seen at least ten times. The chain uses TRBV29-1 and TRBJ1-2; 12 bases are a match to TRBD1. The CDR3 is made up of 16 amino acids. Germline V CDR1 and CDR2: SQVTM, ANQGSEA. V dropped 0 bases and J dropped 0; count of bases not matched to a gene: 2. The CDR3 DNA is TGCAGCGTTGAAGAGGGACAGGGGGCTGCTAACTATGGCTACACCTTC. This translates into CSVEEGQGAANYGYTF.

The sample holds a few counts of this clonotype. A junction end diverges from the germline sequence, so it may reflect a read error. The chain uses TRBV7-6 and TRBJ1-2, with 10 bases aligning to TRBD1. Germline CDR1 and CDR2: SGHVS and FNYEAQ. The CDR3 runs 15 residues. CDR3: CASSLGTGGFYGYPF. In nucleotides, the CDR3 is TGTGCCAGCAGCTTAGGGACAGGGGGATTCTATGGCTACCCCTTC.